Presented here are 19 T cell receptor beta chains from one specimen sequenced in a study of blood T cell repertoires in COVID-19. Assay used: immunoSEQ multiplex PCR; TCRdb lists only in-frame clones, some missing. The sample consists of 150,000 to 160,000 clones, around 91% of them appearing once. What was sequenced was peripheral blood. The receptors stem from a woman in her 40s with acute or convalescent COVID-19.

The CDR3, as DNA: TGTGCCAGCAGTGTGGCCCAGGGGACGGCCCGATACGAGCAGTACTTC. Its translation: CASSVAQGTARYEQYF. J is TRBJ2-7 and V is TRBV6-1; D is perhaps TRBD1 (6 bases). This CDR3 has 16 amino acids. CDR1 is MNHNS and CDR2 is SASEGT in the germline V gene. V lost 4 bases and J lost 4, with 20 bases in between.

The chain recombines TRBV7-2 with TRBJ2-1, with 13 bases matching TRBD2. This CDR3 spans 14 amino acids. Germline CDR1 and CDR2: SGHTA and FQGNSA. With V trimmed by 5 bases and J by 10 bases, 5 bases remained unmatched. CDR3 sequence: CASSRTSGRDEQFF. The CDR3 nucleotides are TGTGCCAGCAGCCGGACTAGCGGGAGAGACGAGCAGTTCTTC.

V is TRBV27 and J is TRBJ2-7, with TRBD1 matching over 7 bases. V lost 1 base, J lost 3 bases, and 9 bases stayed unmatched. This CDR3 has 16 residues. Looked up from germline, CDR1 is MNHEY and CDR2 is SMNVEV (reference sequence). CDR3 loop: CASSLFLQGVIYEQYF. CDR3 DNA sequence: TGTGCCAGCAGTTTATTTCTGCAGGGGGTAATCTACGAGCAGTACTTC.

The V and J genes are TRBV12-3 or TRBV12-4 and TRBJ1-2; 8 bases fit TRBD1. The CDR3 has 13 amino acids. The trim removed 4 bases at V and 8 bases at J, leaving 6 bases unmatched. The CDR3 sequence is CASSSGTGWGYTF. The CDR3 nucleotides are TGTGCCAGCAGTTCGGGGACAGGTTGGGGCTACACCTTC.

V usage is TRBV7-3 and J usage is TRBJ2-2; possible D gene TRBD2, 6 bases. The germline V gene encodes CDR1 SGHTA and CDR2 FQGTGA. V gave up 0 bases and J gave up 1 base, with 9 bases separating them. There are 16 residues in the CDR3. The CDR3 nucleotides are TGTGCCAGCAGCTTAACTATGGGACTGAACACCGGGGAGCTGTTTTTT. Amino acid sequence: CASSLTMGLNTGELFF. Full variable domain (remainder filled in from reference TRBV7-3 and TRBJ2-2): GAGVSQTPSNKVTEKGKYVELRCDPISGHTALYWYRQSLGQGPEFLIYFQGTGAADDSGLPNDRFFAVRPEGSVSTLKIQRTERGDSAVYLCASSLTMGLNTGELFFGEGSRLTVL.

The chain has TRBV3-1 (or the pseudogene TRBV3-2) and TRBJ1-2, with 9 bases lining up with TRBD1. The CDR3 sequence is 13 residues long. The trim removed 4 bases at V and 8 bases at J, leaving 5 bases unmatched. The germline CDR1 and CDR2 sequences are LGHDT and YNNKEL (reference sequence). This CDR3 reads CASSPTGGSGYTF. In DNA form, the CDR3 reads TGTGCCAGCAGCCCAACAGGGGGCAGCGGCTACACCTTC.

CDR3 in DNA: TGTGCCAGTAGTAACAGGGAGTCGGGCGGGGAGCTGTTTTTT. Translation: CASSNRESGGELFF. V is TRBV19 and J is TRBJ2-2; a weak D match, TRBD1 (6 bases). V was pared by 4 bases and J by 7 bases, with 13 bases between. The CDR3 is 14 residues long. The germline V gene encodes CDR1 LNHDA and CDR2 SQIVND (reference sequence).

The chain combines TRBV18 with TRBJ2-7; 8 bases match TRBD1. The germline V gene has CDR1 KGHSH and CDR2 LQKENI. After removal of 3 bases from V and 2 bases from J, the junction contained 6 bases not matched to a gene. The CDR3 is 15 amino acids. The CDR3 bases are TGTGCCAGCTCACCTGGGACAGGAGTCGCCTACGAGCAGTACTTC. It yields the protein CASSPGTGVAYEQYF.

This rearrangement joins TRBV4-2 to TRBJ2-2; D might be TRBD1 (6 bases). The CDR3 is 14 residues long. Germline V gene lookup returns CDR1 LGHNA and CDR2 YNFKEQ. V gave up 0 bases and J gave up 9 bases, with 11 bases separating them. CDR3 bases: TGTGCCAGCAGCCAAGATTTGGGGGCCCGGGAGCTGTTTTTT. It encodes CASSQDLGARELFF.

The chain is built from TRBV6-5 and TRBJ1-6; D gene ambiguous. Trimming left V 5 bases short and J 5 bases short, with 13 bases between. Per the germline V gene, CDR1 is MNHEY and CDR2 is SVGAGI. The CDR3 is 15 residues long. As DNA, the CDR3 is TGTGCCAGCAGTCAGACATACCAAAATAATTCACCCCTCCACTTT. Translated: CASSQTYQNNSPLHF.

The V call is TRBV4-1, the J call TRBJ1-2, with D tentatively TRBD1 (5 bases). Trimming shortened V by 2 bases and J by 3 bases, and 16 bases separated the two germline ends. Per germline, CDR1 MGHRA and CDR2 YSYEKL. The CDR3 sequence is 16 residues long. The CDR3 is CASSQTWAGDDYGYTF. CDR3 nucleotide sequence: TGCGCCAGCAGCCAAACCTGGGCGGGGGATGACTATGGCTACACCTTC.

The V and J genes are TRBV3-1 (or the pseudogene TRBV3-2) and TRBJ1-2; D is uncertain. Looked up from germline, CDR1 is LGHDT and CDR2 is YNNKEL (reference sequence). V lost 2 bases, J lost 0 bases, and 7 bases lay in between. The CDR3 sequence is 14 residues long. The CDR3 here is CASSQTTANYGYTF. Here the CDR3 DNA reads TGTGCCAGCAGCCAAACGACTGCTAACTATGGCTACACCTTC.

This sequence joins TRBV11-2 and TRBJ2-3, with 9 bases identical to TRBD1. Germline loops: CDR1 SGHAT, CDR2 FQNNGV. The CDR3 loop spans 16 amino acids. Trimming cost V 5 bases and J 3 bases; bases outside gene matches: 9. CDR3 DNA sequence: TGTGCCAGCAGCAGGGGGGACAGGGCTTTAACAGATACGCAGTATTTT. It yields the protein CASSRGDRALTDTQYF. Complete variable domain (other parts from reference TRBV11-2 and TRBJ2-3): EAGVAQSPRYKIIEKRQSVAFWCNPISGHATLYWYQQILGQGPKLLIQFQNNGVVDDSQLPKDRFSAERLKGVDSTLKIQPAKLEDSAVYLCASSRGDRALTDTQYFGPGTRLTVL.

This chain connects TRBV5-1 to TRBJ2-2, with D unresolved. The germline CDR1 and CDR2 sequences are SGHRS and YFSETQ. The CDR3 runs 11 residues. V was cut by 2 bases and J by 7 bases, with 3 bases left in between. CDR3 coding DNA: TGCGCCAGCAGCTTACACGGGGAGCTGTTTTTT. Its translation is CASSLHGELFF.

The chain is built from TRBV7-2 and TRBJ1-2; 9 bases align to TRBD1. Germline loops: CDR1 SGHTA, CDR2 FQGNSA. Trimming cost V 5 bases and J 8 bases; bases outside gene matches: 6. The CDR3 has 13 amino acids. The CDR3: CASSQQGAGGYTF. CDR3 nucleotides: TGTGCCAGCAGCCAACAGGGGGCGGGAGGCTACACCTTC.

The chain recombines TRBV5-8 with TRBJ1-5, with unresolved D. This CDR3 spans 15 amino acids. Germline V gene data show CDR1 as SGHTS and CDR2 as YDEGEE. Trimming took off 0 bases at V and 6 bases at J, with 13 bases between the two ends. In DNA form, the CDR3 reads TGTGCCAGCAGCTTGGTTTCAGGTCCATCTCAGCCCCAGCATTTT. Its translation is CASSLVSGPSQPQHF.

The genes are TRBV5-6 and TRBJ2-3; 7 nucleotides agree with TRBD1. Germline V gives CDR1 SGHDT, CDR2 YYEEEE. The CDR3 length is 16 residues. Losses at the gene ends were 2 bases for V and 1 base for J; bases not matched to a gene: 7. The CDR3 loop is CASSFVPGQGTDTQYF. CDR3 nucleotide sequence: TGTGCCAGCAGCTTTGTTCCCGGACAGGGCACAGATACGCAGTATTTT.

The V and J genes are TRBV5-1 and TRBJ2-2; D is perhaps TRBD2 (7 bases). Trimming removed 2 bases from V and 5 bases from J, with 13 bases in between. Germline V gene data show CDR1 as SGHRS and CDR2 as YFSETQ. This CDR3 comprises 15 residues. The CDR3 loop reads CASSFSGGETGELFF. The CDR3 DNA reads as TGCGCCAGCAGCTTTTCGGGGGGCGAGACCGGGGAGCTGTTTTTT.

The chain recombines TRBV14 with TRBJ1-1; weak D call: TRBD1 (5 bases). The germline V and J ends were trimmed by 7 bases and 4 bases, with 13 bases remaining between them. Germline-derived CDR1 and CDR2 are SGHDN and FVKESK. The length of the CDR3 is 13 residues. The chain's CDR3 is CASTMGGPTEAFF. The CDR3 DNA follows: TGTGCCAGCACCATGGGGGGTCCCACTGAAGCTTTCTTT.